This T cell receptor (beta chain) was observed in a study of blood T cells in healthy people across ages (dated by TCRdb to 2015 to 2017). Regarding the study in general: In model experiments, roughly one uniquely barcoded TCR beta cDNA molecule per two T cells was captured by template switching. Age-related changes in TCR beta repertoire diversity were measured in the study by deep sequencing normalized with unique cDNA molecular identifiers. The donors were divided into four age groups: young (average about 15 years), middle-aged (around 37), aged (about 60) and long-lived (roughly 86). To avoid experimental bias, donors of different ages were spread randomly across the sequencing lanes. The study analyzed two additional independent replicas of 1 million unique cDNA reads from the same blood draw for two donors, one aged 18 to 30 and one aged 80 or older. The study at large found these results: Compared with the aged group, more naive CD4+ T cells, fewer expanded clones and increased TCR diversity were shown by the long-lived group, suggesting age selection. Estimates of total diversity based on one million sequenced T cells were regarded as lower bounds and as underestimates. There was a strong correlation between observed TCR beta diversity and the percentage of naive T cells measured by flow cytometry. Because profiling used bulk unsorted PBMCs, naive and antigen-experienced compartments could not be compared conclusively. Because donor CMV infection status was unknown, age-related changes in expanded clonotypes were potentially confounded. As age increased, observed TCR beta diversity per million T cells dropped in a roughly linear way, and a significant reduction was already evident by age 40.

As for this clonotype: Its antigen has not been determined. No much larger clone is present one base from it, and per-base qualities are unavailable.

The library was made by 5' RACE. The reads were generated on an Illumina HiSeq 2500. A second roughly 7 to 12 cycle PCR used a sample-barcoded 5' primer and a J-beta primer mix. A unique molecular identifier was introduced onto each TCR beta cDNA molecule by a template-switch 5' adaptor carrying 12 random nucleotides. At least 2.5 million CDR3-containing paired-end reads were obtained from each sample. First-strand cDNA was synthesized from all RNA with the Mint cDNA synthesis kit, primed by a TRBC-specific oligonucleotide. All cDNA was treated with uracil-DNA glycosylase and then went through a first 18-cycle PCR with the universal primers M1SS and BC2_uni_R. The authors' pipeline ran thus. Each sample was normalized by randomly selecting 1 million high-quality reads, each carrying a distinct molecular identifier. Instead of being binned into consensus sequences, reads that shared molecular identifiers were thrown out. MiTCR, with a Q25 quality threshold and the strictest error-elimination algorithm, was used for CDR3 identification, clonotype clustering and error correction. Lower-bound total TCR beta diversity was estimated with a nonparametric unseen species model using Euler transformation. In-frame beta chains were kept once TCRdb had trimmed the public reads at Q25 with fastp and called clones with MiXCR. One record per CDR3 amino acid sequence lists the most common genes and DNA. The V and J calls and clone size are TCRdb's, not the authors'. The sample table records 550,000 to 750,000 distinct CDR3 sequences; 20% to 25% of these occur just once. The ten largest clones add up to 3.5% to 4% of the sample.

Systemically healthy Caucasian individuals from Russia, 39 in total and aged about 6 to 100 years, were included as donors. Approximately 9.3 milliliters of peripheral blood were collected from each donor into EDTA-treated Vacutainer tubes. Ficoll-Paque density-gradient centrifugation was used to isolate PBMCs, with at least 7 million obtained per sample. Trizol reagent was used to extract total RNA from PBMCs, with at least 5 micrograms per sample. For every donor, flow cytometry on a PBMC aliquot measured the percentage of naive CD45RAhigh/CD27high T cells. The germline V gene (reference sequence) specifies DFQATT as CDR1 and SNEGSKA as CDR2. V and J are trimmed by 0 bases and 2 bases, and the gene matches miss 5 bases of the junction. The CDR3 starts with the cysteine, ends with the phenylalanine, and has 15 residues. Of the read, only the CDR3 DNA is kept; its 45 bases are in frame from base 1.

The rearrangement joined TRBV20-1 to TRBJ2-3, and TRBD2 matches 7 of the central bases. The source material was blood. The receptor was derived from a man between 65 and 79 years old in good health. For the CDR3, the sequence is CSARDLGGFTDTQYF. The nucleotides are TGCAGTGCTAGAGATTTGGGAGGGTTCACAGATACGCAGTATTTT.